Here is one T cell receptor beta chain with its context. The sample originates from a study of blood T cell repertoires in COVID-19. Study at large: Acute and convalescent COVID-19 samples came from the United States, Italy and Spain. PBMCs, B-cell-depleted T cells, or T cells were the source of the cDNA or gDNA that made up the material.

Clones were sequenced by immunoSEQ multiplex PCR, and TCRdb holds only the in-frame ones, with some missing. The sample carries about 200,000 clones, approximately 80% recorded once. The CDR3 length is 16 residues. Germline V CDR1 and CDR2: MDHEN, SYDVKM. V lost 7 bases and J lost 0, with 16 bases in between. Specimen: peripheral blood. The rearrangement joins TRBV28 to TRBJ1-5; D remains unclear. The origin of this receptor is a human donor with acute or convalescent COVID-19. The donor label of this sample is uncertain. In nucleotides, the CDR3 is TGTGCCAGCAAGACCCCCCGGGAGGGTAGCAATCAGCCCCAGCATTTT. This sequence encodes CASKTPREGSNQPQHF.